What follows is one TCR beta chain and its context. Its cognate antigen is unknown. This sample stems from a study of cytomegalovirus exposure and HLA in healthy donors. Study in general: Unique TCRs numbering some 80 million, obtained from HLA-typed donors, made up an early data release.

At the time of sampling, donors were nominally healthy, though unrecorded immune exposures were likely. V dropped 6 bases and J dropped 0 bases, with 6 bases sitting between them. This CDR3 contains 12 residues. Per germline, CDR1 SGHVS and CDR2 FQNEAQ. The PCR ran on 60 Vbeta and 13 Jbeta primers. Method: immunoSEQ multiplex PCR; TCRdb's copy keeps in-frame clones and lacks some. The sample yields about 200,000 clones, more than 75% seen once. Study results and limitations: Accurate prediction of most subjects' HLA-A and HLA-B alleles from TCR beta sequences was reported. Cytomegalovirus status was reportedly diagnosed by the classifier with high sensitivity and specificity.

The chain employs TRBV7-8 and TRBJ2-7; maybe TRBD1 (5 bases). Sequences were obtained from PBMCs. The origin of this receptor is a male donor in good health and CMV-seropositive. The DNA of the CDR3 is TGTGCCAGCAGGGACAACTCCTACGAGCAGTACTTC. This gives the protein CASRDNSYEQYF.